One and the same sample provided the 21 T cell receptor beta chains below, sequenced in a study of blood T cells in healthy people across ages. With a J-beta primer mix and a sample-barcoded 5' primer, a second PCR ran roughly 6 to 11 cycles. TCRdb analysed the 5' RACE reads with MiXCR anew, one entry per CDR3 protein. The sample yields approximately 730,000 distinct CDR3 sequences, 43% seen once. The sample consisted of blood. All receptors derive from a woman aged 60-75 years in good health.

This clonotype was observed a handful of times. The chain recombines TRBV6-2 or TRBV6-3 with TRBJ2-7, with unresolved D. CDR3 length equals 13 residues. Germline values: CDR1 MNHEY, CDR2 SVGEGT. Deletions cut 2 bases from V and 2 bases from J, with 7 bases between. The CDR3 coding sequence is TGTGCCAGCAGTTACGCGAGCCCCTACGAGCAGTACTTC. It encodes CASSYASPYEQYF.

This sequence joins TRBV5-1 and TRBJ2-3; D call uncertain. V was trimmed by 6 bases and J by 6 bases, leaving 17 bases between them. The CDR3 has 14 residues. CDR1 and CDR2 from the germline V gene are SGHRS and YFSETQ. CDR3 region: CASNFGSLGDTQYF. DNA for the CDR3: TGCGCCAGCAACTTCGGGTCCCTAGGGGATACGCAGTATTTT. The full variable domain, its missing parts supplied by reference TRBV5-1 and TRBJ2-3, is KAGVTQTPRYLIKTRGQQVTLSCSPISGHRSVSWYQQTPGQGLQFLFEYFSETQRNKGNFPGRFSGRQFSNSRSEMNVSTLELGDSALYLCASNFGSLGDTQYFGPGTRLTVL.

The J gene is TRBJ1-2, the V gene TRBV12-3 or TRBV12-4; tentative D call: TRBD1 (6 bases). V shed 3 bases and J shed 6 bases, with 11 bases lying between them. The CDR3 has 13 residues. The CDR3 coding sequence is TGTGCCAGCAGTTTGGGGGGGCGCGATGGCTACACCTTC. Translating it yields CASSLGGRDGYTF.

The V and J genes are TRBV3-1 and TRBJ1-2; 8 bases match TRBD1. The CDR3 length is 14 residues. From germline, CDR1 is LGHDT and CDR2 YNNKEL (reference sequence). V lost 4 bases to trimming and J lost 3 bases; unmatched junction nucleotides: 4. The CDR3 loop is CASSRLQGDYGYTF. CDR3 nucleotide sequence: TGTGCCAGCAGCCGTCTACAGGGGGACTATGGCTACACCTTC.

This chain links TRBV7-9 with TRBJ2-3; D possibly corresponds to TRBD1 (6 bases). Trimming left V 3 bases short and J 0 bases short, with 10 bases between. Germline CDR1 SEHNR, CDR2 FQNEAQ (reference sequence). The CDR3 length is 15 residues. The CDR3 bases are TGTGCCAGCAGCTTGGGGGCCGTGAGCACAGATACGCAGTATTTT. This gives the protein CASSLGAVSTDTQYF.

This clonotype appeared once. This chain connects TRBV28 to TRBJ2-1; 8 nucleotides match TRBD2. The J call is uncertain, as TRBJ2-7 better fits the DNA end. CDR3 length equals 17 residues. Germline CDR1 and CDR2: MDHEN and SYDVKM. The CDR3: CASSLGGWREVYNEQYF. CDR3 coding DNA: TGTGCCAGCAGTTTGGGAGGGTGGCGGGAGGTCTACAATGAGCAGTACTTC.

This clonotype was found many times. This chain connects TRBV6-1 to TRBJ2-5; perhaps TRBD1 as D (5 bases). With 3 bases removed from V and 5 bases from J, the gap between germline ends came to 10 bases. This CDR3 comprises 13 residues. CDR1 and CDR2 (germline): MNHNS, SASEGT. In nucleotides, the CDR3 is TGTGCCAGCAGTGACAGGGTCGGGGAGACCCAGTACTTC. Residues: CASSDRVGETQYF.

CDR3 in amino acids: CSVAQDRGDTEAFF. In DNA form, the CDR3 reads TGCAGCGTTGCTCAGGACAGGGGGGACACTGAAGCTTTCTTT. The chain combines TRBV29-1 with TRBJ1-1; 10 positions agree with TRBD1. Looked up from germline, CDR1 is SQVTM and CDR2 is ANQGSEA. The V gene end was trimmed by 4 bases and the J gene end by 3 bases; junction bases not matched to a gene: 5. The CDR3 is 14 residues long.

This clonotype was seen a handful of times. The rearrangement uses TRBV7-9 and TRBJ2-6, with a weak D call TRBD1 (6 bases). The CDR3 length is 15 residues. From germline, CDR1 is SEHNR and CDR2 FQNEAQ (reference sequence). V lost 5 bases and J lost 4, with 12 bases in between. This CDR3 is CASSPPGAGANVLTF. The CDR3 DNA reads TGTGCCAGCAGCCCACCAGGGGCAGGGGCCAACGTCCTGACTTTC.

This clonotype came up a few times. This chain connects TRBV7-2 to TRBJ2-3, with TRBD2 matching 9 bases. CDR1 is SGHTA, CDR2 FQGNSA, per germline. The CDR3 has 16 residues. V lost 2 bases, J lost 2 bases, and 5 bases stayed unmatched. Here the CDR3 DNA reads TGTGCCAGCAGCTTATCGGCTAGCGGGAACACAGATACGCAGTATTTT. It yields the protein CASSLSASGNTDTQYF.

This clonotype has only a few counts. The rearrangement uses TRBV6-5 and TRBJ2-6; 8 bases align to TRBD1. Trimming removed 3 bases from V and 2 bases from J; junction bases left unmatched: 9. There are 18 residues in the CDR3. Germline CDR1 is MNHEY and CDR2 is SVGAGI. CDR3 nucleotide sequence: TGTGCCAGCAGTTATTCCGGGACAGGTTTAGCTGGGGCCAACGTCCTGACTTTC. It is translated as CASSYSGTGLAGANVLTF.

This clonotype has just a few counts. The chain is built from TRBV20-1 and TRBJ2-4, with D unclear. Deletions cut 5 bases from V and 3 bases from J, with 11 bases between. This CDR3 region has 13 residues. The germline gives CDR1 DFQATT, CDR2 SNEGSKA (reference sequence). The CDR3 protein is CSAHGSSKNIQYF. CDR3 bases: TGCAGTGCTCATGGAAGTAGCAAAAACATTCAGTACTTC.

On this clonotype itself: A much larger clone lies a single base off, so this may be a read error. The V gene is TRBV7-2, the J gene TRBJ2-1; 7 bases map to TRBD2. Germline V lookup: CDR1 SGHTA, CDR2 FQGNSA. CDR3 length equals 17 residues. CDR3 nucleotides: TGTGCCGGCAGCTTAGATTCCCGGCGGGGAGGGTGGAATGAGCAGTTCTTC. It specifies CAGSLDSRRGGWNEQFF.

In the case of this clonotype: Germline is not matched at one junction end, which may reflect a read error. The genes are TRBV28 and TRBJ2-3; a possible D gene is TRBD2 (5 bases). The length of the CDR3 is 15 residues. In germline, CDR1 is MDHEN, CDR2 SYDVKM. Written as DNA, the CDR3 is TGTGGCAGCAGTGATACTAGTTTTCGCACAGATACGCAGTATTTT. This codes for CGSSDTSFRTDTQYF.

V usage is TRBV7-8 and J usage is TRBJ2-4; D is ambiguous. The DNA end is more similar to TRBJ2-7, so the J call may be wrong. Germline assignment: CDR1 SGHVS and CDR2 FQNEAQ. The CDR3 consists of 13 residues. CDR3 loop: CASSVGPPYEQYF. Here the CDR3 DNA reads TGTGCCAGCAGCGTCGGACCCCCCTACGAGCAGTACTTC.

A word on this clonotype: Compared with germline, one end of the junction differs, possibly owing to a read error. This rearrangement joins TRBV5-1 to TRBJ2-7, with TRBD1 identical over 11 bases. The CDR3 is 17 residues long. From germline, CDR1 is SGHRS and CDR2 YFSETQ. The CDR3: CASSLVGTGGPSYEQYF. In DNA form, the CDR3 reads TGCGCCAGTAGCTTGGTAGGGACAGGGGGGCCGTCCTACGAGCAGTACTTC.

The chain couples TRBV4-3 to TRBJ2-1; 12 bases align to TRBD2. The germline V gene has CDR1 LGHNA and CDR2 YSLEER. The ends lost 0 bases at V and 8 bases at J; junction bases unmatched: 11. CDR3 length: 18 residues. CDR3 bases: TGCGCCAGCAGCCAAGATCATAGGACTAGCGGGATCCGGGATGAGCAGTTCTTC. This encodes CASSQDHRTSGIRDEQFF.

This clonotype was seen repeatedly, ten times or more. With a much larger clone just one base away, this may be a read error. The chain combines TRBV7-2 with TRBJ2-7; a possible D gene is TRBD2 (6 bases). The CDR3 runs 15 residues. V was clipped by 5 bases and J by 0 bases, with 14 bases between them. The germline CDR1 and CDR2 sequences are SGHTA and FQGNSA. DNA for the CDR3: TGTGCCAGCAGCACCTCAGGCGGGAACTCCTACGAGCAGTACTTC. Protein product: CASSTSGGNSYEQYF.

This clonotype was found a few times. The chain carries TRBV10-3 and TRBJ1-1, with a possible D match to TRBD1 (6 bases). The V end was cut by 5 bases, the J end by 4 bases, with 11 bases between. The CDR3 is 13 amino acids. Germline V gives CDR1 ENHRY, CDR2 SYGVKD. The CDR3 coding sequence is TGTGCCATCAGTCCCGGGACACCCACTGAAGCTTTCTTT. It specifies CAISPGTPTEAFF.

The rearrangement joins TRBV2 to TRBJ2-3; 10 bases fit TRBD2. The CDR3 loop spans 14 amino acids. The germline V gene encodes CDR1 SNHLY and CDR2 FYNNEI. The J segment lost 5 bases and the V segment lost 8 bases, leaving 7 bases of the junction unmatched. Here the CDR3 DNA reads TGTGCCAGCCGAGAGCGGGGGGGGATAGATACGCAGTATTTT. Protein sequence: CASRERGGIDTQYF.

The chain recombines TRBV7-2 with TRBJ1-2; D gene unclear. V was cut by 5 bases and J by 7 bases, with 20 bases left in between. CDR1 and CDR2 from the germline V gene are SGHTA and FQGNSA. This CDR3 has 15 residues. CDR3: CASSLSDIGSRGYTF. CDR3 nucleotides: TGTGCCAGCAGCCTGAGTGACATTGGGAGTCGTGGCTACACCTTC. The full variable domain, completed using reference TRBV7-2 and TRBJ1-2, is GAGVSQSPSNKVTEKGKDVELRCDPISGHTALYWYRQSLGQGLEFLIYFQGNSAPDKSGLPSDRFSAERTGGSVSTLTIQRTQQEDSAVYLCASSLSDIGSRGYTFGSGTRLTVV.